This paragraph covers one TCR beta chain sequence. A junction end diverges from the germline sequence, so it may reflect a read error. Other DNA sequences within the sample encode an identical CDR3. These data come from a study of shared T cell receptors in the human thymus. Germline assignment: CDR1 MNHNS and CDR2 SASEGT. The CDR3 covers 13 residues. Assay: immunoSEQ multiplex PCR; the TCRdb copy retains only in-frame clones and omits some. Among about 710,000 clones, about 87% were seen once, and the ten largest hold 0.0094%. These records were also assigned to another study, of human thymus T cells. Per that study: Obtained as resections during corrective heart surgery, the thymus tissue was then studied. Related research described thymic repertoires that were highly overlapping among unrelated individuals.

This chain connects TRBV6-1 to TRBJ1-6; D is perhaps TRBD1 (5 bases). Sample: thymocytes. This receptor was taken from a boy under two years old with a congenital heart defect. The CDR3 DNA sequence: TGTGCCACCGACTGGGGACTCAATTCCCCCCTCCACTTT. It specifies CATDWGLNSPLHF.